Listed below are T cell receptor beta chains from one sample, sequenced in a study of shared clonotypes between healthy human individuals. Here immunoSEQ multiplex PCR was the method, and the copy in TCRdb shows in-frame clones only, minus some. Counted here are 550,000 to 800,000 clones, about 90% occurring once; the ten biggest clones make up approximately 35%. Sequenced: memory CD8+ T cells from PBMCs. The receptors derive from a man in his late teens or twenties in good health. Some clones in this sample may be carry-over from other donors' samples. The CDR3 runs from the conserved cysteine through the conserved F or W. Fields, in order: clone size, V gene, D gene, CDR3 length, J gene, CDR3 protein, CDR3 DNA. A D gene is named only where the DNA matches it firmly. Size is stated for part of the rows, as once, few or many counts, or as a class when the clone is expanded.

clone_size: .; v_call: TRBV5-1; d_call: TRBD1; cdr3_length: 14; j_call: TRBJ1-4; cdr3_aa: CASSWDRVNEKLFF; cdr3_nt: TGCGCCAGCAGCTGGGACAGGGTGAATGAAAAACTGTTTTTT
clone_size: .; v_call: TRBV6-1; d_call: .; cdr3_length: 18; j_call: TRBJ1-4; cdr3_aa: CASSVGTRGRRTNEKLFF; cdr3_nt: TGTGCCAGCAGTGTCGGGACAAGGGGAAGGAGAACTAATGAAAAACTGTTTTTT
clone_size: .; v_call: TRBV19; d_call: TRBD1; cdr3_length: 16; j_call: TRBJ1-5; cdr3_aa: CASSATRQGLEQPQHF; cdr3_nt: TGTGCCAGTAGTGCCACCCGACAGGGTTTGGAACAGCCCCAGCATTTT
clone_size: .; v_call: TRBV19; d_call: .; cdr3_length: 13; j_call: TRBJ1-1; cdr3_aa: CASGLRTNTEAFF; cdr3_nt: TGTGCCAGCGGATTAAGGACGAACACTGAAGCTTTCTTT
clone_size: .; v_call: TRBV18; d_call: .; cdr3_length: 15; j_call: TRBJ1-4; cdr3_aa: CASSPGSATNEKLFF; cdr3_nt: TGTGCCAGCTCACCAGGATCCGCAACTAATGAAAAACTGTTTTTT
clone_size: .; v_call: TRBV9; d_call: .; cdr3_length: 15; j_call: TRBJ2-1; cdr3_aa: CASSPFVLGSREQFF; cdr3_nt: TGTGCCAGCAGCCCCTTTGTTTTGGGGTCGCGTGAGCAGTTCTTC
clone_size: .; v_call: TRBV4-1; d_call: .; cdr3_length: 14; j_call: TRBJ1-2; cdr3_aa: CASSRPGSLYGYTF; cdr3_nt: TGCGCCAGCAGTCGTCCAGGGAGCTTATATGGCTACACCTTC
clone_size: .; v_call: TRBV28; d_call: .; cdr3_length: 15; j_call: TRBJ2-7; cdr3_aa: CASRALTGFVHEQYF; cdr3_nt: TGTGCCAGCAGGGCCCTTACAGGGTTTGTCCACGAGCAGTACTTC
clone_size: .; v_call: TRBV7-8; d_call: .; cdr3_length: 14; j_call: TRBJ2-7; cdr3_aa: CASSVRDGGYEQYF; cdr3_nt: TGTGCCAGCAGCGTCCGGGACGGAGGCTACGAGCAGTACTTC
clone_size: .; v_call: TRBV29-1; d_call: TRBD1; cdr3_length: 13; j_call: TRBJ1-2; cdr3_aa: CSVPTGTGGGYTF; cdr3_nt: TGCAGCGTCCCCACCGGGACAGGAGGCGGCTACACCTTC
clone_size: .; v_call: TRBV28; d_call: .; cdr3_length: 13; j_call: TRBJ2-2; cdr3_aa: CASRRHDTGELFF; cdr3_nt: TGTGCCAGCAGGAGACATGACACCGGGGAGCTGTTTTTT
clone_size: few; v_call: TRBV19; d_call: .; cdr3_length: 13; j_call: TRBJ1-5; cdr3_aa: CAGGDTGNQPQHF; cdr3_nt: TGTGCGGGGGGGGATACTGGCAATCAGCCCCAGCATTTT
clone_size: .; v_call: TRBV29-1; d_call: .; cdr3_length: 15; j_call: TRBJ2-3; cdr3_aa: CSVERIGLSTDTQYF; cdr3_nt: TGCAGCGTTGAGAGGATAGGATTAAGCACAGATACGCAGTATTTT
clone_size: .; v_call: TRBV5-5; d_call: .; cdr3_length: 14; j_call: TRBJ1-1; cdr3_aa: CASSLAEARTEAFF; cdr3_nt: TGTGCCAGCAGCTTGGCCGAAGCCCGCACTGAAGCTTTCTTT
clone_size: .; v_call: TRBV7-6; d_call: .; cdr3_length: 15; j_call: TRBJ2-4; cdr3_aa: CASSLSLGERDIQYF; cdr3_nt: TGTGCCAGCAGCTTATCTTTAGGGGAAAGGGACATTCAGTACTTC
clone_size: .; v_call: TRBV27; d_call: .; cdr3_length: 11; j_call: TRBJ1-6; cdr3_aa: CASPHWSPLHF; cdr3_nt: TGTGCCAGCCCTCACTGGTCACCCCTCCACTTT
clone_size: .; v_call: TRBV7-9; d_call: .; cdr3_length: 14; j_call: TRBJ2-7; cdr3_aa: CASSLTGKAYEQYF; cdr3_nt: TGTGCCAGCAGTCTCACTGGGAAAGCCTACGAGCAGTACTTC
clone_size: .; v_call: TRBV19; d_call: TRBD1; cdr3_length: 13; j_call: TRBJ1-2; cdr3_aa: CASISGTGYGYTF; cdr3_nt: TGTGCCAGTATCTCCGGGACAGGGTATGGCTACACCTTC
clone_size: .; v_call: TRBV9; d_call: TRBD2; cdr3_length: 15; j_call: TRBJ2-7; cdr3_aa: CASSQSGTSGTEQYF; cdr3_nt: TGTGCCAGCAGCCAGTCCGGGACTAGCGGGACCGAGCAGTACTTC
clone_size: .; v_call: TRBV27; d_call: .; cdr3_length: 14; j_call: TRBJ1-1; cdr3_aa: CASSSREIVPEAFF; cdr3_nt: TGTGCCAGCAGTTCACGGGAGATTGTTCCTGAAGCTTTCTTT
clone_size: .; v_call: TRBV27; d_call: .; cdr3_length: 13; j_call: TRBJ1-5; cdr3_aa: CASSPLGREPQHF; cdr3_nt: TGTGCCAGCAGTCCCCTCGGGAGAGAGCCCCAGCATTTT
clone_size: .; v_call: TRBV28; d_call: .; cdr3_length: 13; j_call: TRBJ2-2; cdr3_aa: CASSYDHTGELFF; cdr3_nt: TGTGCCAGCAGCTACGACCACACCGGGGAGCTGTTTTTT
clone_size: .; v_call: TRBV28; d_call: .; cdr3_length: 15; j_call: TRBJ2-1; cdr3_aa: CASSWTRNSYNEQFF; cdr3_nt: TGTGCCAGCAGTTGGACTCGCAACTCCTACAATGAGCAGTTCTTC
clone_size: .; v_call: TRBV2; d_call: .; cdr3_length: 15; j_call: TRBJ2-2; cdr3_aa: CATLGERGSTGELFF; cdr3_nt: TGTGCCACCTTGGGGGAGAGGGGAAGTACCGGGGAGCTGTTTTTT
clone_size: .; v_call: TRBV10-2; d_call: .; cdr3_length: 15; j_call: TRBJ2-7; cdr3_aa: CASPGQAGGMYEQYF; cdr3_nt: TGCGCCAGCCCAGGTCAGGCAGGGGGGATGTACGAGCAGTACTTC
clone_size: .; v_call: TRBV6-4; d_call: TRBD1; cdr3_length: 16; j_call: TRBJ2-1; cdr3_aa: CASSVGWGQGGNEQFF; cdr3_nt: TGTGCCAGCAGTGTAGGATGGGGACAGGGGGGAAATGAGCAGTTCTTC
clone_size: .; v_call: TRBV5-6; d_call: .; cdr3_length: 14; j_call: TRBJ1-5; cdr3_aa: CASSLRYSNQPQHF; cdr3_nt: TGTGCCAGCAGCTTAAGGTATAGCAATCAGCCCCAGCATTTT
clone_size: .; v_call: TRBV7-8; d_call: .; cdr3_length: 15; j_call: TRBJ2-7; cdr3_aa: CASSSNIDSSYEQYF; cdr3_nt: TGTGCCAGCAGCTCGAATATTGACAGCTCCTACGAGCAGTACTTC
clone_size: .; v_call: TRBV4-1; d_call: .; cdr3_length: 18; j_call: TRBJ2-6; cdr3_aa: CASSQDSETYSGANVLTF; cdr3_nt: TGCGCCAGCAGCCAAGATTCCGAGACCTACTCTGGGGCCAACGTCCTGACTTTC
clone_size: .; v_call: TRBV2; d_call: TRBD1; cdr3_length: 15; j_call: TRBJ2-1; cdr3_aa: CATEYGTGTYNEQFF; cdr3_nt: TGTGCCACGGAGTACGGGACAGGAACCTACAATGAGCAGTTCTTC
clone_size: .; v_call: TRBV4-3; d_call: .; cdr3_length: 17; j_call: TRBJ2-2; cdr3_aa: CASSQAHKILSSGELFF; cdr3_nt: TGCGCCAGCAGCCAAGCACACAAGATACTGTCGTCCGGGGAGCTGTTTTTT
clone_size: few; v_call: TRBV7-9; d_call: TRBD1; cdr3_length: 16; j_call: TRBJ1-2; cdr3_aa: CASSLGDSLLNYGYTF; cdr3_nt: TGTGCCAGCAGCTTAGGGGACAGCCTCTTGAACTATGGCTACACCTTC
clone_size: once; v_call: TRBV30; d_call: TRBD2; cdr3_length: 16; j_call: TRBJ2-1; cdr3_aa: CAWSALVAGAYNEQFF; cdr3_nt: TGTGCCTGGAGTGCGTTGGTAGCGGGAGCCTACAATGAGCAGTTCTTC
clone_size: once; v_call: TRBV15; d_call: .; cdr3_length: 14; j_call: TRBJ2-7; cdr3_aa: CATSRVKGAYEQYF; cdr3_nt: TGTGCCACCAGCAGAGTTAAAGGGGCCTACGAGCAGTACTTC
clone_size: .; v_call: TRBV11-2; d_call: .; cdr3_length: 13; j_call: TRBJ2-1; cdr3_aa: CASSSGNYNEQFF; cdr3_nt: TGTGCCAGCAGCTCCGGGAACTACAATGAGCAGTTCTTC
clone_size: .; v_call: TRBV12-5; d_call: .; cdr3_length: 16; j_call: TRBJ2-7; cdr3_aa: CASALKSPGFFYEQYF; cdr3_nt: TGTGCTAGTGCCTTGAAATCCCCAGGGTTCTTCTACGAGCAGTACTTC
clone_size: .; v_call: TRBV28; d_call: TRBD1; cdr3_length: 19; j_call: TRBJ1-5; cdr3_aa: CASSFMGQGLFGGNQPQHF; cdr3_nt: TGTGCCAGCAGTTTTATGGGACAGGGTTTGTTCGGAGGCAATCAGCCCCAGCATTTT
clone_size: .; v_call: TRBV28; d_call: .; cdr3_length: 17; j_call: TRBJ2-2; cdr3_aa: CASSPRFAGSNTGELFF; cdr3_nt: TGTGCCAGCAGTCCCCGTTTCGCAGGCTCGAACACCGGGGAGCTGTTTTTT
clone_size: .; v_call: TRBV5-5; d_call: .; cdr3_length: 12; j_call: TRBJ2-7; cdr3_aa: CASSLSGYEQYF; cdr3_nt: TGTGCCAGCAGCTTGTCCGGATACGAGCAGTACTTC
clone_size: .; v_call: TRBV5-6; d_call: .; cdr3_length: 19; j_call: TRBJ1-5; cdr3_aa: CASSLSPNYRVRDNQPQHF; cdr3_nt: TGTGCCAGCAGCTTGTCGCCGAACTACAGGGTACGGGACAATCAGCCCCAGCATTTT
clone_size: .; v_call: TRBV11-2; d_call: .; cdr3_length: 13; j_call: TRBJ2-1; cdr3_aa: CASSLDMGYECFF; cdr3_nt: TGTGCCAGCAGCTTAGATATGGGGTACGAGTGTTTCTTC
clone_size: .; v_call: TRBV9; d_call: .; cdr3_length: 15; j_call: TRBJ2-5; cdr3_aa: CASSATGTPKETQYF; cdr3_nt: TGTGCCAGCAGCGCAACCGGGACCCCCAAAGAGACCCAGTACTTC
clone_size: once; v_call: TRBV6-5; d_call: .; cdr3_length: 13; j_call: TRBJ2-5; cdr3_aa: CASSYLPSGYQYF; cdr3_nt: TGTGCCAGCAGTTATCTCCCCAGCGGGTACCAGTACTTC
clone_size: .; v_call: TRBV29-1; d_call: TRBD1; cdr3_length: 12; j_call: TRBJ2-7; cdr3_aa: CSFAVTGEEQYF; cdr3_nt: TGCAGCTTTGCAGTGACAGGGGAAGAGCAGTACTTC
clone_size: .; v_call: TRBV28; d_call: TRBD2; cdr3_length: 17; j_call: TRBJ2-7; cdr3_aa: CASRSLWTSLNAYEQYF; cdr3_nt: TGTGCCAGCAGAAGTCTATGGACTAGCCTCAACGCCTACGAGCAGTACTTC
clone_size: .; v_call: TRBV18; d_call: .; cdr3_length: 13; j_call: TRBJ1-2; cdr3_aa: CASSSRDVDGYTF; cdr3_nt: TGTGCCAGCTCATCTAGGGACGTAGATGGCTACACCTTC
clone_size: few; v_call: TRBV9; d_call: .; cdr3_length: 16; j_call: TRBJ2-1; cdr3_aa: CASSASRDSLSFGQFF; cdr3_nt: TGTGCCAGCAGCGCGAGCCGGGACTCTCTTAGTTTCGGGCAGTTCTTC
clone_size: .; v_call: TRBV6-1; d_call: .; cdr3_length: 14; j_call: TRBJ2-1; cdr3_aa: CASSADWSYNEQFF; cdr3_nt: TGTGCCAGCAGTGCGGACTGGTCCTACAATGAGCAGTTCTTC
clone_size: once; v_call: TRBV7-9; d_call: TRBD2; cdr3_length: 16; j_call: TRBJ2-5; cdr3_aa: CASSSTRTSGQETQYF; cdr3_nt: TGTGCCAGCAGCTCCACCAGGACTAGCGGCCAAGAGACCCAGTACTTC
clone_size: .; v_call: TRBV9; d_call: .; cdr3_length: 15; j_call: TRBJ2-2; cdr3_aa: CASSVDNGDTGELFF; cdr3_nt: TGTGCCAGCAGCGTAGATAACGGGGACACCGGGGAGCTGTTTTTT
clone_size: .; v_call: TRBV6-4; d_call: .; cdr3_length: 14; j_call: TRBJ1-1; cdr3_aa: CASSRMAGGTEAFF; cdr3_nt: TGTGCCAGCAGCAGAATGGCGGGGGGCACTGAAGCTTTCTTT